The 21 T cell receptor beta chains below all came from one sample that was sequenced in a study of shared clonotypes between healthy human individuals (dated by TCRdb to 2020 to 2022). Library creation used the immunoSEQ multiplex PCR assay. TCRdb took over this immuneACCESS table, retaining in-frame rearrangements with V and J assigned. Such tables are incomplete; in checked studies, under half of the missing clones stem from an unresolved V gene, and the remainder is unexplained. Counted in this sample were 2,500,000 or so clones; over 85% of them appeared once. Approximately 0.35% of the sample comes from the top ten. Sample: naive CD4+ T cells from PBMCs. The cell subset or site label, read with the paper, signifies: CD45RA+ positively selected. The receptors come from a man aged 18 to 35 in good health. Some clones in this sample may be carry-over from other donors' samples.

CDR3 sequence: CASSYTGTSGYEQYF. The DNA of the CDR3 is TGTGCCAGCAGCTACACCGGGACAAGCGGCTACGAGCAGTACTTC. The V gene is TRBV5-5, the J gene TRBJ2-7, with a weak D call TRBD1 (6 bases). The CDR3 has 15 residues. V lost 3 bases, J lost 3 bases, and 16 bases lay in between. CDR1 and CDR2 from the germline V gene are SGHKS and YYEKEE (reference sequence).

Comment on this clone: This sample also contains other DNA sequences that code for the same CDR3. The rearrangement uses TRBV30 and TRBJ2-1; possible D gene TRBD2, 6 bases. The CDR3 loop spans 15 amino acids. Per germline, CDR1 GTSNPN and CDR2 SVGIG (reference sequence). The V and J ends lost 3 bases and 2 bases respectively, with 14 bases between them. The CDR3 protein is CAWSLGTVTYNEQFF. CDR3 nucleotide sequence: TGTGCCTGGAGCCTAGGGACTGTAACCTACAATGAGCAGTTCTTC.

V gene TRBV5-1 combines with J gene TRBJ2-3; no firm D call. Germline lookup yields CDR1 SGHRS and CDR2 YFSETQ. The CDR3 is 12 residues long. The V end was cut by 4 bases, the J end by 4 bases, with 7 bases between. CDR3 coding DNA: TGCGCCAGCAGCATACGGGCAGATACGCAGTATTTT. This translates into CASSIRADTQYF.

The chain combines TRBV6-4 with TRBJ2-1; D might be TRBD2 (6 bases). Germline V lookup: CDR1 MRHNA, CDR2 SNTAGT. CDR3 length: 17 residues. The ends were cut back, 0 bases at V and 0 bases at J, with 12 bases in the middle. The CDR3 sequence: CASSDSFRGSSYNEQFF. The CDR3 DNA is TGTGCCAGCAGTGACTCTTTCCGGGGGAGCTCCTACAATGAGCAGTTCTTC.

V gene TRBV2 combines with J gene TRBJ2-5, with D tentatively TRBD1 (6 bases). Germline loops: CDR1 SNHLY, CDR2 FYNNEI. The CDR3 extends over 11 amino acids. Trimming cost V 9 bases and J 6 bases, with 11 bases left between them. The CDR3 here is CASRQGQTQYF. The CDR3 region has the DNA TGTGCCAGTAGGCAGGGGCAGACCCAGTACTTC.

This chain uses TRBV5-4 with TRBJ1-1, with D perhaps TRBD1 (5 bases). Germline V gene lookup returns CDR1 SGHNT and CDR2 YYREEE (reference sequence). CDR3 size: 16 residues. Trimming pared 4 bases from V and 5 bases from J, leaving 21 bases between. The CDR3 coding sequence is TGTGCCAGCAGCCCGTTGGCTCCCTCATGGGGGACTGAAGCTTTCTTT. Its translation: CASSPLAPSWGTEAFF.

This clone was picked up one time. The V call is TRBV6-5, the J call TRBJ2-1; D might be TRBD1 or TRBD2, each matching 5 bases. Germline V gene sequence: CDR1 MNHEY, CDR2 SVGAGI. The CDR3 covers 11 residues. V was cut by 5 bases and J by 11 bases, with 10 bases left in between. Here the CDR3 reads CASSTGRQQFF. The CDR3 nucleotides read TGTGCCAGCAGTACGGGACGCCAGCAGTTCTTC.

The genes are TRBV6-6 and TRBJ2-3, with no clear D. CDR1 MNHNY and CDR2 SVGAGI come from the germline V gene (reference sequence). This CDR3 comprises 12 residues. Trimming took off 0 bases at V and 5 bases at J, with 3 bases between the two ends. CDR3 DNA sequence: TGTGCCAGCAGTTACTCAGGAGATACGCAGTATTTT. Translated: CASSYSGDTQYF.

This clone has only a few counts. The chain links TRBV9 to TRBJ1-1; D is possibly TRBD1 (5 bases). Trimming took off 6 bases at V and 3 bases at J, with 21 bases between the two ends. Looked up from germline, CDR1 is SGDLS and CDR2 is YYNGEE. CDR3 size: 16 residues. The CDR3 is CASNPPGGGIDTEAFF. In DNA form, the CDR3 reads TGTGCCAGCAACCCTCCTGGGGGGGGAATCGACACTGAAGCTTTCTTT. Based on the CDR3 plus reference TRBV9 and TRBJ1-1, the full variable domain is DSGVTQTPKHLITATGQRVTLRCSPRSGDLSVYWYQQSLDQGLQFLIQYYNGEERAKGNILERFSAQQFPDLHSELNLSSLELGDSALYFCASNPPGGGIDTEAFFGQGTRLTVV.

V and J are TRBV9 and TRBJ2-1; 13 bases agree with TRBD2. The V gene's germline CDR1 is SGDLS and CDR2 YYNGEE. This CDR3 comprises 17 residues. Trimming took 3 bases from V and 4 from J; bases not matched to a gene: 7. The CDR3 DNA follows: TGTGCCAGCAGCGGGTTTCGGACTAGCGGGGGATACAATGAGCAGTTCTTC. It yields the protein CASSGFRTSGGYNEQFF.

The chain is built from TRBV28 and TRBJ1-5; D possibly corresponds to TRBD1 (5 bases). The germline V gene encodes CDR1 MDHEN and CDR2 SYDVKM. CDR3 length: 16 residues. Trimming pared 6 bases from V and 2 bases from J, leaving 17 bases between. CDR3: CASSPGTRRGNQPQHF. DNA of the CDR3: TGTGCCAGCAGCCCTGGGACCCGCAGGGGCAATCAGCCCCAGCATTTT.

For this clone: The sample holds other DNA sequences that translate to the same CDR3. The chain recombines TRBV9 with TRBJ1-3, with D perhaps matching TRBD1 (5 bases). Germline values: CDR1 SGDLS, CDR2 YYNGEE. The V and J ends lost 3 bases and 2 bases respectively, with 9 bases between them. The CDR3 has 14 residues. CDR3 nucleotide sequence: TGTGCCAGCAGCGCCGGGACTGCTGGAAACACCATATATTTT. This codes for CASSAGTAGNTIYF.

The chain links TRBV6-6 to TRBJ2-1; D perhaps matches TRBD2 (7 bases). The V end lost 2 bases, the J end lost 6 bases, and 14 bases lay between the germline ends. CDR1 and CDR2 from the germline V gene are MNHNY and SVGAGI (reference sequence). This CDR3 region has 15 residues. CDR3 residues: CASSYPTGRGNEQFF. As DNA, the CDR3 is TGTGCCAGCAGTTACCCAACAGGGAGGGGCAATGAGCAGTTCTTC.

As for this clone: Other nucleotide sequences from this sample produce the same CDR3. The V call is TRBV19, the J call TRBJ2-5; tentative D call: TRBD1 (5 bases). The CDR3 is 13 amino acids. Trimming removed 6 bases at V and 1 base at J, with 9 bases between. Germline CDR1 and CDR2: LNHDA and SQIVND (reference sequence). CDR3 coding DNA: TGTGCCAGTAGCCGGACAATCCAAGAGACCCAGTACTTC. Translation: CASSRTIQETQYF.

This chain's CDR3 is CASSLGTPPDGANVLTF. Here the CDR3 DNA reads TGCGCCAGCAGCCTTGGGACTCCCCCGGATGGGGCCAACGTCCTGACTTTC. The chain is built from TRBV4-1 and TRBJ2-6, with D maybe TRBD2 (6 bases). The CDR3 loop spans 17 amino acids. Trimming pared 4 bases from V and 3 bases from J, leaving 16 bases between. From germline, CDR1 is MGHRA and CDR2 YSYEKL.

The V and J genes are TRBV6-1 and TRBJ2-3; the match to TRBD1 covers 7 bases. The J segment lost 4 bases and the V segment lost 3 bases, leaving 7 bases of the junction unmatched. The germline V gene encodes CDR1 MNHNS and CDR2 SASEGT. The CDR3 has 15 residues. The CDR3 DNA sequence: TGTGCCAGCAGTGATTGGGAACAGGGGCCAGATACGCAGTATTTT. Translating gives CASSDWEQGPDTQYF.

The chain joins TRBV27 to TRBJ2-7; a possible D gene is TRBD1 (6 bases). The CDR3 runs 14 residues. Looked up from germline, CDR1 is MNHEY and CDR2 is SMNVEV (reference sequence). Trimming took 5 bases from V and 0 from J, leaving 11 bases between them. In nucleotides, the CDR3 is TGTGCCAGCAGTAGGGCGGACAGCTCCTACGAGCAGTACTTC. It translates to CASSRADSSYEQYF.

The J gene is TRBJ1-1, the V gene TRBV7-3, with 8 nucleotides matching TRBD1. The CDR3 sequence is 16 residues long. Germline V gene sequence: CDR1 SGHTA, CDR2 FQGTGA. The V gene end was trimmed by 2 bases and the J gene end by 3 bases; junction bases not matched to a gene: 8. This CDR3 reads CASSLLGQGLDTEAFF. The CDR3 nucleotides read TGTGCCAGCAGCTTATTAGGACAGGGCTTAGACACTGAAGCTTTCTTT.

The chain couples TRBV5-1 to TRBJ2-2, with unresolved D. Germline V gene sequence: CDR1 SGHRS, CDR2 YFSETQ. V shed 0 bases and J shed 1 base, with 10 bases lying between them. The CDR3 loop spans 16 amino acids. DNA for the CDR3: TGCGCCAGCAGCTTGGATCCCAGGAAGAACACCGGGGAGCTGTTTTTT. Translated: CASSLDPRKNTGELFF.

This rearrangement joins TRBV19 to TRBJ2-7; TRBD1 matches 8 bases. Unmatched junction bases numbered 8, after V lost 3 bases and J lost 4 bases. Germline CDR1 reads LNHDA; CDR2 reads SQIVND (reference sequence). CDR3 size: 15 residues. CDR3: CASSITGGNLYEQYF. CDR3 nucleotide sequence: TGTGCCAGTAGTATCACAGGGGGGAACCTATACGAGCAGTACTTC.

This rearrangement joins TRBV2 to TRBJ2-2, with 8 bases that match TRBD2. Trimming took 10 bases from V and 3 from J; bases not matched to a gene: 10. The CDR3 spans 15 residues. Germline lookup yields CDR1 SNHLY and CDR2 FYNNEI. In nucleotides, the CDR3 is TGTGCCACCGCGGTTAGCGGGACGGACACCGGGGAGCTGTTTTTT. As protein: CATAVSGTDTGELFF.